The source of this T cell receptor (beta chain) is a study of blood T cell repertoires in COVID-19. Libraries were prepared by immunoSEQ multiplex PCR; TCRdb keeps only in-frame clonotypes and omits some of them. The sample holds 85,000 to 100,000 clones, about nine tenths seen once. The sequence derives from a man in his fifties or sixties with acute or convalescent COVID-19. Sequencing used peripheral blood.

CDR3: CARSLAVWTEDPYEQYF. CDR3 bases: TGTGCCAGAAGCTTGGCCGTCTGGACAGAAGACCCCTACGAGCAGTACTTC. The genes are TRBV5-3 and TRBJ2-7; tentatively, D is TRBD1 (6 bases). Being an ORF, TRBV5-3 has a function that is uncertain. The CDR3 has 17 residues. V lost 0 bases and J 2 bases, leaving 18 bases between the germline ends.